These 14 T cell receptor beta chains came from one sample sequenced in a study of regulatory T cells in long-lasting Graves disease. Arm-PCR of CDR3 regions with iRepertoire HTBI primers generated TCR beta libraries. TCRdb re-called the multiplex PCR reads with MiXCR, one entry per CDR3 protein. The repertoire holds approximately 470,000 distinct CDR3 sequences, about 20% seen once, with approximately 8% in the top ten. Time point here: persistent/refractory GD, antithyroid drugs over 5 years with positive TRAb. Following extraction of RNA from PBMCs, that RNA was used to make the TCR library. This specimen was peripheral blood mononuclear cells (PBMCs), taken when the disease was refractory, from a patient treated with antithyroid drugs. These receptor sequences come from a female donor with Graves disease.

The chain combines TRBV19 with TRBJ2-7; D is uncertain. CDR3 size: 14 residues. V lost 6 bases, J lost 0 bases, and 12 bases lay in between. Germline assignment: CDR1 LNHDA and CDR2 SQIVND (reference sequence). CDR3 loop: CASSKTYDSYEQYF. The DNA of the CDR3 is TGTGCCAGTAGCAAGACCTATGACTCCTACGAGCAGTACTTC.

The chain recombines TRBV10-2 with TRBJ2-7, with D hard to call. The germline V gene has CDR1 WSHSY and CDR2 SAAADI. This CDR3 spans 16 amino acids. V was pared by 4 bases and J by 0 bases, with 16 bases between. The CDR3 is CASSAPDRYLSYEQYF. The CDR3 coding sequence is TGCGCCAGCAGTGCCCCCGATCGGTACCTCTCCTACGAGCAGTACTTC.

In this sample, this clonotype turned up a few times. The rearrangement uses TRBV29-1 and TRBJ2-7; 7 bases align to TRBD2. V was clipped by 5 bases and J by 0 bases; unmatched bases: 16. CDR3 length: 17 residues. Germline assignment: CDR1 SQVTM and CDR2 ANQGSEA. Here the CDR3 DNA reads TGCAGCGTTCAGCATTTGCGGGACTACTACGACTCCTACGAGCAGTACTTC. This encodes CSVQHLRDYYDSYEQYF.

This chain joins TRBV5-5 and TRBJ2-7; 8 nucleotides line up with TRBD2. This CDR3 is built from 14 residues. CDR1 SGHKS and CDR2 YYEKEE come from the germline V gene (reference sequence). J was trimmed by 1 base and V by 4 bases; bases with no gene match: 4. The CDR3 region is CASSNRGGSYEQYF. The CDR3 DNA follows: TGTGCCAGCAGCAACCGGGGGGGGTCCTACGAGCAGTACTTC.

The table lists this clonotype with many counts. The chain couples TRBV2 to TRBJ2-1, with TRBD2 matching 15 bases. J gave up 2 bases and V 7 bases, and 6 bases lay outside the gene matches. The CDR3 is 17 residues long. Germline-derived CDR1 and CDR2 are SNHLY and FYNNEI. The CDR3 sequence is CASIGLAGGRAYNEQFF. Written as DNA, the CDR3 is TGTGCCAGCATTGGACTAGCGGGAGGGCGCGCCTACAATGAGCAGTTCTTC. The entire variable domain, with the rest obtained from reference TRBV2 and TRBJ2-1, is as follows: EPEVTQTPSHQVTQMGQEVILRCVPISNHLYFYWYRQILGQKVEFLVSFYNNEISEKSEIFDDQFSVERPDGSNFTLKIRSTKLEDSAMYFCASIGLAGGRAYNEQFFGPGTRLTVL.

V gene TRBV20-1 combines with J gene TRBJ2-7; D unclear. Germline-derived CDR1 and CDR2 are DFQATT and SNEGSKA (reference sequence). The CDR3 runs 14 residues. Trimming cost V 0 bases and J 0 bases, with 9 bases left between them. The DNA for the CDR3 is TGCAGTGCTAGAGAAACGGGTATCTCCTACGAGCAGTACTTC. This codes for CSARETGISYEQYF.

This clonotype has at least ten counts. The J gene is TRBJ1-5, the V gene TRBV2; 8 bases are a match to TRBD1. The V gene's germline CDR1 is SNHLY and CDR2 FYNNEI. Unmatched junction bases numbered 7, after V lost 5 bases and J lost 4 bases. The CDR3 is 15 amino acids. The CDR3 loop is CASSQGQGLNQPQHF. DNA for the CDR3: TGTGCCAGCAGTCAAGGACAGGGCCTAAATCAGCCCCAGCATTTT.

V and J are TRBV5-1 and TRBJ2-2, with a tentative D call TRBD1 (7 bases). The length of the CDR3 is 14 residues. Germline V gives CDR1 SGHRS, CDR2 YFSETQ. Between the trimmed V and J ends, which lost 4 bases and 7 bases, there was a span of 14 bases. CDR3: CASSRTRGVGELFF. CDR3 sequence (DNA): TGCGCCAGCAGCCGTACCAGGGGGGTCGGGGAGCTGTTTTTT.

The V gene is TRBV6-2 or TRBV6-3, the J gene TRBJ2-4, with no clear D. The germline V and J ends were trimmed by 1 base and 0 bases, with 13 bases remaining between them. The CDR3 length is 17 residues. Germline V gene sequence: CDR1 MNHEY, CDR2 SVGEGT. The CDR3 here is CASSYLAGVIAKNIQYF. The CDR3 bases are TGTGCCAGCAGTTACTTGGCTGGGGTCATAGCCAAAAACATTCAGTACTTC.

In this sample, this clonotype turned up a few times. This chain joins TRBV12-3 or TRBV12-4 and TRBJ1-1; TRBD1 matches at 8 bases. Trimming removed 5 bases from V and 9 bases from J; junction bases left unmatched: 8. CDR3 size: 13 residues. CDR3 in DNA: TGTGCCAGCAGTCCAGCGCAGGGGGCAAAAGCTTTCTTT. It is translated as CASSPAQGAKAFF.

The chain combines TRBV12-3 or TRBV12-4 with TRBJ2-3, with D perhaps TRBD1 or TRBD2 (5 bases each). Trimming left V 9 bases short and J 2 bases short, with 9 bases between. The CDR3 length is 12 residues. The CDR3 is CASRDHTDTQYF. The CDR3 DNA reads as TGTGCCAGTCGGGACCACACAGATACGCAGTATTTT.

This clonotype has a handful of counts. This rearrangement joins TRBV28 to TRBJ2-3; D is unclear. The CDR3 consists of 14 residues. V was trimmed by 5 bases and J by 4 bases, leaving 13 bases between them. Germline values: CDR1 MDHEN, CDR2 SYDVKM. This CDR3 is CASSPPYSSDTQYF. The DNA for the CDR3 is TGTGCCAGCAGTCCCCCCTATTCTTCAGATACGCAGTATTTT.

Concerning this clonotype: Just one base apart from a much larger clone, this may be a read error. V and J are TRBV27 and TRBJ2-7, with a possible D match to TRBD2 (5 bases). CDR3 length: 14 residues. Looked up from germline, CDR1 is MNHEY and CDR2 is SMNVEV (reference sequence). The CDR3 loop reads CASSFGVEASEQCF. The CDR3 DNA sequence: TGTGCCAGCAGTTTCGGGGTGGAAGCGAGCGAGCAGTGCTTC.

Ten or more counts support this clonotype. The gene calls are TRBV27 and TRBJ2-7, with 12 bases that match TRBD2. The CDR3 has 20 residues. CDR1 is MNHEY, CDR2 SMNVEV, per germline (reference sequence). Trimming took 0 bases from V and 2 from J; bases not matched to a gene: 14. CDR3: CASSLSRTRLAGEDPYEQYF. The CDR3, as DNA: TGTGCCAGCAGTTTATCGAGGACTAGACTAGCGGGAGAGGATCCCTACGAGCAGTACTTC.